These 9 T cell receptor beta chains came from one sample sequenced in a study of CD8 T cells in Susac syndrome. An amount of RNA that ranged from roughly 0.5 to 1 ug was reverse transcribed with random hexamers. TCRdb itself ran the immunoSEQ multiplex PCR reads through MiXCR, one entry per CDR3 protein. This table holds 150,000 to 200,000 distinct CDR3 sequences, roughly 94% found once. The material sequenced was CD4+ T cells from PBMCs. The receptors were sampled from a human donor in good health.

V and J are TRBV30 and TRBJ1-1; D unresolved. Germline V CDR1 and CDR2: GTSNPN, SVGIG (reference sequence). Trimming took 0 bases from V and 8 from J, leaving 10 bases between them. The CDR3 has 12 residues. This CDR3 is CAWSVGRTEAFF. Here the CDR3 DNA reads TGTGCCTGGAGTGTCGGCAGAACCGAAGCTTTCTTT.

The rearrangement uses TRBV18 and TRBJ1-5, with a possible D match to TRBD1 (5 bases). CDR3 length: 14 amino acids. CDR1 is KGHSH and CDR2 is LQKENI in the germline V gene. Deletions cut 4 bases from V and 7 bases from J, with 14 bases between. The CDR3: CASSLQGWSQPQHF. The CDR3 nucleotides read TGTGCCAGCTCACTCCAGGGTTGGTCGCAGCCCCAGCATTTT.

The rearrangement joins TRBV29-1 to TRBJ2-5; 7 bases are shared with TRBD1. The CDR3 extends over 11 amino acids. Germline CDR1 SQVTM, CDR2 ANQGSEA. The trim removed 8 bases at V and 6 bases at J, leaving 6 bases unmatched. CDR3: CSIRQGQTQYF. CDR3 in DNA: TGCAGCATCCGACAGGGTCAGACCCAGTACTTC.

The V gene is TRBV4-3, the J gene TRBJ2-7; the D gene is possibly TRBD2 (5 bases). Germline V gene data show CDR1 as LGHNA and CDR2 as YSLEER. V shed 2 bases and J shed 3 bases, with 11 bases lying between them. The CDR3 consists of 14 residues. In DNA, the CDR3 is TGCGCCAGCAGCCAACGAGTGGGAGTCTACGAGCAGTACTTC. Amino acid sequence: CASSQRVGVYEQYF.

This clonotype appeared once. The chain combines TRBV20-1 with TRBJ2-7; a weak D match, TRBD1 (5 bases). V was trimmed by 5 bases and J by 2 bases, leaving 13 bases between them. The CDR3 sequence is 13 residues long. Germline values: CDR1 DFQATT, CDR2 SNEGSKA (reference sequence). The DNA of the CDR3 is TGCAGTGCTGGAATGGCAGGGACCTACGAGCAGTACTTC. It specifies CSAGMAGTYEQYF.

This clonotype was seen just once. This chain joins TRBV18 and TRBJ2-2; D gene uncertain. CDR3 length equals 12 residues. The V and J ends lost 5 bases and 3 bases respectively, with 4 bases between them. The germline CDR1 and CDR2 sequences are KGHSH and LQKENI. The CDR3 DNA reads TGTGCCAGCTCATCCGACACCGGGGAGCTGTTTTTT. This gives the protein CASSSDTGELFF.

This clonotype came up once. The rearrangement uses TRBV20-1 and TRBJ2-3; D might be TRBD2 (5 bases). V lost 1 base and J lost 6, with 14 bases in between. Germline-derived CDR1 and CDR2 are DFQATT and SNEGSKA (reference sequence). The CDR3 is 14 amino acids. The CDR3 loop reads CSARVGLAADTQYF. CDR3 in DNA: TGCAGTGCTAGAGTAGGTCTAGCTGCGGATACGCAGTATTTT.

This rearrangement joins TRBV7-2 to TRBJ1-1; D is ambiguous. V gave up 1 base and J gave up 9 bases, with 6 bases separating them. This CDR3 spans 11 amino acids. The germline V gene encodes CDR1 SGHTA and CDR2 FQGNSA. DNA of the CDR3: TGTGCCAGCAGCTTAGGGCAGCAAGCTTTCTTT. Its translation is CASSLGQQAFF.

The rearrangement joins TRBV6-2 or TRBV6-3 to TRBJ2-1, with TRBD2 matching 10 bases. CDR3 length: 14 residues. Germline V gives CDR1 MNHEY, CDR2 SVGEGT. V lost 6 bases, J lost 9 bases, and 8 bases stayed unmatched. CDR3 region: CASRTLAGVAEQFF. The DNA for the CDR3 is TGTGCCAGCAGAACTCTAGCGGGAGTTGCTGAGCAGTTCTTC.